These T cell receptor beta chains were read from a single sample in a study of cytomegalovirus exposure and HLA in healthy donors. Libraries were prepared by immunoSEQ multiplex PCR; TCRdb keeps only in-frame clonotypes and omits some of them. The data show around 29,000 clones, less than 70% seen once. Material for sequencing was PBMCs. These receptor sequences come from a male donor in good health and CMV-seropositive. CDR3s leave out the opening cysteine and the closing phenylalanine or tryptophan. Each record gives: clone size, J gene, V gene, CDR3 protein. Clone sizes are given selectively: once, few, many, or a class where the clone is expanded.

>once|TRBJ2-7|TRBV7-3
ASSPGVAAYEQY
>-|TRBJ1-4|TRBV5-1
ASSYTGGAGKLF
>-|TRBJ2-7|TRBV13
ASSLSGNTKGYEQY
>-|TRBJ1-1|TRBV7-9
ASSLTGGTEAF
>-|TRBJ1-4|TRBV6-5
ASSNTGGTNEKLF
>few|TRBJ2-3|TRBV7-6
ASSFRTSGVGTDTQY
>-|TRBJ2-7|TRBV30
AWSRPARLSYEQY
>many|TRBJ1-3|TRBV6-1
ASSELYRFSGNTIY
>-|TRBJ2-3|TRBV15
ATSRGSGSTDTQY
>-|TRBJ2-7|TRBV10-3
AISGQGASDEQY